This T cell receptor (beta chain) was obtained from a study of cytomegalovirus exposure and HLA in healthy donors. The PCR used 60 Vbeta and 13 Jbeta primers. In the original processing: Roughly 83 million unique TCR beta chains, about 10 million of them shared, were counted by a later analysis. Produced via immunoSEQ multiplex PCR; TCRdb's table is partial and in-frame only. D and trimming were read from the DNA, whereas the V and J calls and clone size are those reported in that table. The sample includes roughly 100,000 clones, around 73% of them seen just once. To note about this clone: The target antigen is unknown.

Whole-study findings and limits: Analysis was carried out at a later point, and it linked a missense DCLRE1C variant to TCR beta V- and J-gene trimming.

This TCR came from a woman in her fifties or sixties in good health and CMV-seronegative. Sequences were obtained from PBMCs.

CDR3 amino acids: CASSQDPRDYGYTF. In DNA, the CDR3 is TGCGCCAGCAGCCAAGACCCCAGGGACTATGGCTACACCTTC. The rearrangement links TRBV4-3 to TRBJ1-2, with D perhaps TRBD1 (5 bases). Trimming left V 0 bases short and J 3 bases short, with 8 bases between. Per germline, CDR1 LGHNA and CDR2 YSLEER. The CDR3 has 14 residues.